The 2 T cell receptor beta chains below come from one sample, sequenced in a study of T-cell reconstitution after alpha-beta-depleted transplantation in children. A library of TCRbeta sequences, prepared with unique molecular identifiers, was generated. MiXCR was run by TCRdb on the PCR reads, yielding one entry per CDR3 protein. The sample has about 230,000 distinct CDR3 sequences, 8.5% to 10% seen once. The material was PBMCs from the stem cell graft donor, obtained from the stem cell graft. The origin of the receptors is a human donor who donated a stem cell graft to a child with acute lymphoblastic leukemia.

This clonotype occurred many times. The chain links TRBV12-3 or TRBV12-4 to TRBJ2-1; TRBD1 aligns across 9 bases. This CDR3 comprises 15 residues. Trimming at V came to 7 bases and at J to 4 bases, leaving 8 bases not matched to a gene. CDR3 coding DNA: TGTGCCAGCAACCCCGGGACAGGGATATACAATGAGCAGTTCTTC. Translating it yields CASNPGTGIYNEQFF.

This clonotype was counted ten times or more. V is TRBV10-3 and J is TRBJ1-1, with D perhaps matching TRBD1 (5 bases). V was clipped by 10 bases and J by 4 bases, with 16 bases between them. This CDR3 has 13 amino acids. CDR1 is ENHRY, CDR2 SYGVKD, per germline. The CDR3 coding sequence is TGTGCCACCTTGAAGGTCGGGGCCACTGAAGCTTTCTTT. Translation gives CATLKVGATEAFF.